This TCR beta chain was captured in a study of blood T cell repertoires in COVID-19. The CDR3 consists of 13 residues. V dropped 6 bases and J dropped 0 bases, with 9 bases sitting between them. Germline V gene data show CDR1 as MNHEY and CDR2 as SMNVEV (reference sequence). Only in-frame clones appear in the TCRdb table, and some are missing; sequencing was by immunoSEQ multiplex PCR. This sample has tens of thousands of clones, with roughly four fifths found just once. This chain connects TRBV27 to TRBJ2-7; possible D gene TRBD2, 6 bases. This TCR was sampled from a human donor in a cohort sampled during active COVID-19. Specimen: peripheral blood. CDR3 nucleotides: TGTGCCAGCAGGTCGGGGGACTCCTACGAGCAGTACTTC. It translates to CASRSGDSYEQYF.